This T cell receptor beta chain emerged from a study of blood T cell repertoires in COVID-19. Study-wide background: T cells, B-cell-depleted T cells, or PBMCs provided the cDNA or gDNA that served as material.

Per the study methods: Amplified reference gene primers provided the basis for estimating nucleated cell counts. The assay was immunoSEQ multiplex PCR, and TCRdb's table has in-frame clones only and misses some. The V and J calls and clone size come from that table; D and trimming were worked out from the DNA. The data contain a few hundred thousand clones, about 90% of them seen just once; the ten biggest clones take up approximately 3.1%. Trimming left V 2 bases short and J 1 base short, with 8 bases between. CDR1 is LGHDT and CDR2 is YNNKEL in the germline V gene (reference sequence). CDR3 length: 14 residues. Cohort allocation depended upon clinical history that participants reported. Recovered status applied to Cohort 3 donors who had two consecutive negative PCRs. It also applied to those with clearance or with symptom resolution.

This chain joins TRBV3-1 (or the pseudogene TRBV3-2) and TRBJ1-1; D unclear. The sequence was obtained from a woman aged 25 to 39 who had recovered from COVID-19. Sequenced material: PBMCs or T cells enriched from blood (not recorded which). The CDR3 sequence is CASSQLSGNTEAFF. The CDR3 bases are TGTGCCAGCAGCCAACTCTCCGGGAACACTGAAGCTTTCTTT.